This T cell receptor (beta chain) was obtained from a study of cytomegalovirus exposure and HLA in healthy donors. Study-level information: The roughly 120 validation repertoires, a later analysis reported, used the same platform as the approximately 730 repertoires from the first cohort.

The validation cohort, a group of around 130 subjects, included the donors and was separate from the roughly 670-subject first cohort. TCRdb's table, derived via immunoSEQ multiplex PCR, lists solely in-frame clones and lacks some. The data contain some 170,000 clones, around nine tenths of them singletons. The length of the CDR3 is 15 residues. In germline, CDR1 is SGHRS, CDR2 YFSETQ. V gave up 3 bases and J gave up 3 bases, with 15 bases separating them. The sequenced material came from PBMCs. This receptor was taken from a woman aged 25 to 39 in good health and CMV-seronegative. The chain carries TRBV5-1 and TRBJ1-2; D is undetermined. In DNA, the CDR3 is TGCGCCAGCAGCTCTCGAGGTCGGGATGACTATGGCTACACCTTC. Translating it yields CASSSRGRDDYGYTF.